What follows are 9 T cell receptor beta chains derived from one specimen sequenced in a study of radiation and T cells in renal cell carcinoma (TCRdb year 2020). Interpreted using the paper, the time point label stands for: baseline pretreatment blood. Read against the paper, the sample's treatment or condition label means: 15 Gy SBRT to primary tumor, nephrectomy 4 weeks later. The method was the immunoSEQ multiplex PCR assay. The source is immuneACCESS, and TCRdb retained only in-frame sequences with V and J called. Part of the clones is not carried over; for the studies checked, unresolved V genes explain less than half of this, and the remainder is unexplained. This sample comprises some 110,000 clones, roughly 80% of them detected only once. The ten largest clones take up approximately 3% of the sample. This specimen was blood, taken from a patient whose treatment included radiotherapy and nephrectomy. The origin of the receptors is a woman in her sixties or seventies with renal cell carcinoma.

The chain links TRBV6-1 to TRBJ1-3; no definite D call. Germline V CDR1 and CDR2: MNHNS, SASEGT. The CDR3 has 15 residues. Trimming shortened V by 4 bases and J by 0 bases, and 10 bases separated the two germline ends. The CDR3 DNA is TGTGCCAGCAGTGCCGAAGGAGACTCTGGAAACACCATATATTTT. Translated, it gives CASSAEGDSGNTIYF.

The chain couples TRBV7-3 to TRBJ2-7, with D unresolved. V shed 2 bases and J shed 5 bases, with 4 bases lying between them. The CDR3 consists of 11 residues. The germline V gene encodes CDR1 SGHTA and CDR2 FQGTGA. The CDR3 DNA sequence: TGTGCCAGCAGCTTACTAAACGAGCAGTACTTC. This sequence encodes CASSLLNEQYF.

The CDR3 DNA is TGTGCCAGCAGCTTCAGCGCAGGGGGCCCAGAGACCCAGTACTTC. Its protein is CASSFSAGGPETQYF. The chain carries TRBV6-6 and TRBJ2-5, with 8 bases fitting TRBD1. The CDR3 sequence is 15 residues long. From germline, CDR1 is MNHNY and CDR2 SVGAGI (reference sequence). After removal of 6 bases from V and 4 bases from J, the junction contained 10 bases not matched to a gene.

This rearrangement joins TRBV25-1 to TRBJ2-5, with D maybe TRBD1 (6 bases). This CDR3 is 15 amino acids long. V was trimmed by 4 bases and J by 4 bases, leaving 16 bases between them. CDR1 and CDR2 from the germline V gene are MGHDK and SYGVNS. DNA for the CDR3: TGTGCCAGCAGTGGGTTCAGGGGAGAAATAGAGACCCAGTACTTC. Protein product: CASSGFRGEIETQYF.

This rearrangement joins TRBV5-1 to TRBJ2-2; 7 bases map to TRBD2. Germline V CDR1 and CDR2: SGHRS, YFSETQ. The CDR3 has 14 amino acids. V lost 6 bases, J lost 6 bases, and 8 bases stayed unmatched. CDR3 DNA: TGCGCCAGCACGATCACTAGCGTTGCCGGGGAGCTGTTTTTT. Its translation: CASTITSVAGELFF.

The rearrangement links TRBV11-2 to TRBJ2-3, with no clear D. The CDR3 is 13 residues long. V lost 3 bases to trimming and J lost 4 bases, with 8 bases between them. Germline loops: CDR1 SGHAT, CDR2 FQNNGV. The CDR3 DNA sequence: TGTGCCAGCAGCTTCCCCGGATCAGATACGCAGTATTTT. This sequence encodes CASSFPGSDTQYF.

V is TRBV5-1 and J is TRBJ1-2; 8 nucleotides align to TRBD1. Germline lookup yields CDR1 SGHRS and CDR2 YFSETQ. V lost 4 bases to trimming and J lost 5 bases; unmatched junction nucleotides: 7. The length of the CDR3 is 14 residues. CDR3 residues: CASSADRGGYGYTF. CDR3 sequence (DNA): TGCGCCAGCAGCGCAGACAGGGGAGGTTATGGCTACACCTTC.

The chain carries TRBV5-1 and TRBJ2-1, with 8 bases aligning to TRBD2. This CDR3 contains 16 residues. Germline CDR1 reads SGHRS; CDR2 reads YFSETQ. V trimming: 4 bases; J trimming: 4 bases; junction bases outside the gene matches: 10. The CDR3 region has the DNA TGCGCCAGCAGCCCCAGTAGCGGGGACTTATACAATGAGCAGTTCTTC. It yields the protein CASSPSSGDLYNEQFF. The variable domain in full, completed from reference TRBV5-1 and TRBJ2-1, reads KAGVTQTPRYLIKTRGQQVTLSCSPISGHRSVSWYQQTPGQGLQFLFEYFSETQRNKGNFPGRFSGRQFSNSRSEMNVSTLELGDSALYLCASSPSSGDLYNEQFFGPGTRLTVL.

J is TRBJ2-2 and V is TRBV7-2; no firm D call. This CDR3 is built from 14 residues. With 3 bases removed from V and 4 bases from J, the gap between germline ends came to 9 bases. Looked up from germline, CDR1 is SGHTA and CDR2 is FQGNSA. In DNA, the CDR3 is TGTGCCAGCAGCTTGGGCACTCGCACCGGGGAGCTGTTTTTT. As protein: CASSLGTRTGELFF.